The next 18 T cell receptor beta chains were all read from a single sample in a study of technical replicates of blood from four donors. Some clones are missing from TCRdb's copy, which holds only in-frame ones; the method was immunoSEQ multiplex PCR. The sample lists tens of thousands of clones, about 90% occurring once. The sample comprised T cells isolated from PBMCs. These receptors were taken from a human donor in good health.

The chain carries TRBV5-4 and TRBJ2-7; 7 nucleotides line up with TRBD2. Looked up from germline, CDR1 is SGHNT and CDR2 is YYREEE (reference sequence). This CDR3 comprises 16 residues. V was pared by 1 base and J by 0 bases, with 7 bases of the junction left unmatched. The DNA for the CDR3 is TGTGCCAGCAGCTTGCAAACCGGGACTAACTCCTACGAGCAGTACTTC. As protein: CASSLQTGTNSYEQYF.

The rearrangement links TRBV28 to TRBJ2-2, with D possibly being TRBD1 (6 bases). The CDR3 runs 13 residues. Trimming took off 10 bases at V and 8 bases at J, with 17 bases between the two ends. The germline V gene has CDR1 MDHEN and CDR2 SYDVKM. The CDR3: CAIHRAMGGELFF. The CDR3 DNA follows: TGTGCCATACACAGGGCCATGGGGGGGGAGCTGTTTTTT.

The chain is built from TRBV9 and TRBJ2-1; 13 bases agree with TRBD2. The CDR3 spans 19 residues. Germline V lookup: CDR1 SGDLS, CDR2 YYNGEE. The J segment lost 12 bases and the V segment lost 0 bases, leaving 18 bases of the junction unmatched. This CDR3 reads CASSVAPVAGLAGVIRQFF. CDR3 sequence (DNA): TGTGCCAGCAGCGTAGCCCCAGTGGCCGGACTAGCGGGAGTTATTAGGCAGTTCTTC.

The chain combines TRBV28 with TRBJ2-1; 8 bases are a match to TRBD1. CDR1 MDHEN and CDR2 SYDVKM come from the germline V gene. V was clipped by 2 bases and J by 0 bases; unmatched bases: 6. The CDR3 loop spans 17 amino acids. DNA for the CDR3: TGTGCCAGCAGTTTAGACCCAACAGGGGGCTCCTACAATGAGCAGTTCTTC. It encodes CASSLDPTGGSYNEQFF.

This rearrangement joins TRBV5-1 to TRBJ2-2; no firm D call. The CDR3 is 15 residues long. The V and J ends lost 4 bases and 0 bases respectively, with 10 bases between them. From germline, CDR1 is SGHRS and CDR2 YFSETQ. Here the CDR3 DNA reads TGCGCCAGCAGCCAGGCCAGCCCGAACACCGGGGAGCTGTTTTTT. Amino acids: CASSQASPNTGELFF.

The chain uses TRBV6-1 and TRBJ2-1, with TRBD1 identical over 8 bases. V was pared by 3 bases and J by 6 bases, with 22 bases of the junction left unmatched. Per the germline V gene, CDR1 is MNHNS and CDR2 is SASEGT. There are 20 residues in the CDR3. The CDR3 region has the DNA TGTGCCAGCAGTGACTACCCCACCGCAAGGACAGGGAAGGACCCCAATGAGCAGTTCTTC. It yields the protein CASSDYPTARTGKDPNEQFF.

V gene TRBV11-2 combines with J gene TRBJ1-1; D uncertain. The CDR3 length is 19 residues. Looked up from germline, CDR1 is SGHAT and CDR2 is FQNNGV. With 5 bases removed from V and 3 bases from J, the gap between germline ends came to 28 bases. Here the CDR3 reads CASSLNGWRGGIKDTEAFF. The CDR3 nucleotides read TGTGCCAGCAGCCTAAACGGATGGAGAGGAGGGATAAAGGACACTGAAGCTTTCTTT.

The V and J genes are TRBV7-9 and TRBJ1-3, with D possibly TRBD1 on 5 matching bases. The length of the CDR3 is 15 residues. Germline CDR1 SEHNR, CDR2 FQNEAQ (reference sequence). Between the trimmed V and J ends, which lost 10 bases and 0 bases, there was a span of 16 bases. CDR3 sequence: CATVGGTHSGNTIYF. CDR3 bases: TGTGCCACCGTGGGGGGGACCCACTCTGGAAACACCATATATTTT.

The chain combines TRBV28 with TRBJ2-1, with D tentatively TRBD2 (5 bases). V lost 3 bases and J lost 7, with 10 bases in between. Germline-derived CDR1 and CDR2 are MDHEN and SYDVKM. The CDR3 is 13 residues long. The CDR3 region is CASSLDSGNEQFF. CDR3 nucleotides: TGTGCCAGCAGTTTGGACTCAGGAAATGAGCAGTTCTTC. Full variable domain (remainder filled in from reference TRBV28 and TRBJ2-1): DVKVTQSSRYLVKRTGEKVFLECVQDMDHENMFWYRQDPGLGLRLIYFSYDVKMKEKGDIPEGYSVSREKKERFSLILESASTNQTSMYLCASSLDSGNEQFFGPGTRLTVL.

This chain's CDR3 is CASSQRGWDEQYF. CDR3 DNA: TGTGCCAGCAGCCAGCGAGGGTGGGACGAGCAGTACTTC. The chain recombines TRBV14 with TRBJ2-7, with a tentative D call TRBD2 (5 bases). The V and J ends lost 3 bases and 5 bases respectively, with 11 bases between them. Germline CDR1 and CDR2: SGHDN and FVKESK. CDR3 length: 13 residues.

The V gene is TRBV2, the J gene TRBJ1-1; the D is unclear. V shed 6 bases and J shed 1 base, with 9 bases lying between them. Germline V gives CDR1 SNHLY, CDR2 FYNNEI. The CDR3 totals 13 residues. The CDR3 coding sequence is TGTGCCAGCAGACCGGACTCGAACACTGAAGCTTTCTTT. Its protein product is CASRPDSNTEAFF.

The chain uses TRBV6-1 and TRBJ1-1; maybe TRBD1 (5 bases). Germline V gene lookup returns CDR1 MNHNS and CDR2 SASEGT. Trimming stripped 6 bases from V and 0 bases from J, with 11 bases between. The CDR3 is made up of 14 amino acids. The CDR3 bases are TGTGCCAGCAGCCTGACAGACATGAACACTGAAGCTTTCTTT. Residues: CASSLTDMNTEAFF.

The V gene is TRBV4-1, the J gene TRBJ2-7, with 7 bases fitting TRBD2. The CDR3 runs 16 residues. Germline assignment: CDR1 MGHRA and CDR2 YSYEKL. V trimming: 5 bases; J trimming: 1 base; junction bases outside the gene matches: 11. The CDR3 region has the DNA TGCGCCAGCAGCTCAACGCAGCGGGGCCGATCCTACGAGCAGTACTTC. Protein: CASSSTQRGRSYEQYF.

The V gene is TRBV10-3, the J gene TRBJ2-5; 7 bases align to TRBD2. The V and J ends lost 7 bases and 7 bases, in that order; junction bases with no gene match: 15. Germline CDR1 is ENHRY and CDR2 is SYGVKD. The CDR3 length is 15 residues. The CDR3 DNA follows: TGTGCCATCATGGGAGACGGGGCGGGAGAGTGGACCCAGTACTTC. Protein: CAIMGDGAGEWTQYF.

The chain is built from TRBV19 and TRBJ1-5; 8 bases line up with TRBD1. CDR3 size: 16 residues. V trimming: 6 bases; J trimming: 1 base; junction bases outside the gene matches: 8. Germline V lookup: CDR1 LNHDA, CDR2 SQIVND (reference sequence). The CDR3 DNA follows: TGTGCCAGTAGCGTCGACAGGGGAGGAAGCAATCAGCCCCAGCATTTT. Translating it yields CASSVDRGGSNQPQHF.

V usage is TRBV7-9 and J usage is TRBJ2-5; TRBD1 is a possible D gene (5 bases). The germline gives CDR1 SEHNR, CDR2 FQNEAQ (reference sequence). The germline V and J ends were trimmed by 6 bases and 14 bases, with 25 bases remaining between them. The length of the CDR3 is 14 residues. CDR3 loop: CASSLEDKALGGYF. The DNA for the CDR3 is TGTGCCAGCAGTCTCGAGGACAAGGCGCTGGGTGGCTACTTC.

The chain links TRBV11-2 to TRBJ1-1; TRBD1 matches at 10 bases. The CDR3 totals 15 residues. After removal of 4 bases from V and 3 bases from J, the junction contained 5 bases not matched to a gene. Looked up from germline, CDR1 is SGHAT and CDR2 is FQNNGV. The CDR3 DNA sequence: TGTGCCAGCAGCTACGGGACAGGGGCGGACACTGAAGCTTTCTTT. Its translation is CASSYGTGADTEAFF.

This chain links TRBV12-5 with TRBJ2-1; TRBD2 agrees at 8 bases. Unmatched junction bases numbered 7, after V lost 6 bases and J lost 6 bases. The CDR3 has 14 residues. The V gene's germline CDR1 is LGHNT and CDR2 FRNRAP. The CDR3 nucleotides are TGTGCTAGTGGCCCCGGGGGGGCGGGCAATGAGCAGTTCTTC. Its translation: CASGPGGAGNEQFF.